The source of this TCR beta chain is a study of OX40 agonist ivuxolimab in advanced cancers. Study-wide results and caveats: More expanded clones were seen, on average, in CD8+ T cells than in CD4+.

Note on this clone: Its specificity is unknown.

The repertoire was sequenced with immunoSEQ multiplex PCR; TCRdb's copy has only in-frame clones and lacks some. This sample has about 71,000 clones; roughly nine tenths occur once, and the top ten carry just over 14%. The origin of this receptor is an adult with an advanced solid tumor such as melanoma, head and neck, liver or kidney cancer. Source: CD4+ or CD8+ T cells sorted from blood, taken in a trial of the OX40 agonist ivuxolimab.

The CDR3 sequence: CASSLGTAHYEQYF. Written as DNA, the CDR3 is TGTGCCAGCAGCCTCGGGACAGCCCACTACGAGCAGTACTTC. V usage is TRBV5-6 and J usage is TRBJ2-7, with 7 bases aligning to TRBD1. Germline CDR1 and CDR2: SGHDT and YYEEEE. The CDR3 totals 14 residues. The junction had 7 bases not matched to a gene; V was cut back by 4 bases and J by 3 bases.